The 7 T cell receptor beta chains given below trace back to one sample, sequenced in a study of T-cell memory formation after mild COVID-19. TCRdb called the 5' RACE reads again in MiXCR, with one record for every CDR3 protein. This table holds about 110,000 distinct CDR3 sequences, around an eighth found once. Sequencing input: PBMCs or a T cell subset sorted from them (not recorded which). These TCRs come from an adult woman who had mild COVID-19 (a few samples of this study predate the infection). Cell type and time point are not known.

This clonotype showed up just a few times. The gene calls are TRBV20-1 and TRBJ2-7; 8 bases line up with TRBD2. Germline lookup yields CDR1 DFQATT and CDR2 SNEGSKA (reference sequence). The CDR3 extends over 16 amino acids. Trimming removed 3 bases from V and 3 bases from J; junction bases left unmatched: 13. CDR3 sequence reads: CSAREIAGPRIYEQYF. DNA of the CDR3: TGCAGTGCTAGGGAAATAGCGGGACCCCGCATCTACGAGCAGTACTTC.

In this sample, this clonotype turned up many times. V is TRBV6-5 and J is TRBJ2-1; no clear D. From germline, CDR1 is MNHEY and CDR2 SVGAGI. V lost 2 bases and J lost 5, with 7 bases in between. This CDR3 has 13 residues. The CDR3 DNA is TGTGCCAGCAGTTACAGTCAGAACAATGAGCAGTTCTTC. As protein: CASSYSQNNEQFF.

This clonotype was detected only a few times. The rearrangement joins TRBV24-1 to TRBJ1-5; the D is unclear. This CDR3 spans 13 amino acids. V lost 5 bases to trimming and J lost 3 bases, with 7 bases between them. Germline CDR1 and CDR2: KGHDR and SFDVKD. This CDR3 is CATSGSYNQPQHF. The CDR3 region has the DNA TGTGCCACCAGTGGCAGTTACAATCAGCCCCAGCATTTT.

V is TRBV6-2 or TRBV6-3 and J is TRBJ2-3; 10 bases are shared with TRBD2. CDR1 is MNHEY and CDR2 is SVGEGT in the germline V gene. The CDR3 covers 15 residues. V lost 7 bases, J lost 5 bases, and 9 bases stayed unmatched. CDR3 region: CASNLLAGVIDTQYF. CDR3 coding DNA: TGTGCCAGCAATCTCCTAGCGGGAGTTATAGATACGCAGTATTTT.

This clonotype was picked up a small number of times. The chain is built from TRBV3-1 and TRBJ1-1; D might be TRBD1 (6 bases). The CDR3 sequence is 15 residues long. Germline assignment: CDR1 LGHDT and CDR2 YNNKEL (reference sequence). V lost 0 bases, J lost 2 bases, and 10 bases lay in between. The CDR3 nucleotides read TGTGCCAGCAGCCAAGACCCCGGGGGCAACACTGAAGCTTTCTTT. This gives the protein CASSQDPGGNTEAFF.

A few counts support this clonotype. The chain carries TRBV7-9 and TRBJ1-4, with D possibly being TRBD1 (5 bases). Germline CDR1 and CDR2: SEHNR and FQNEAQ (reference sequence). Trimming took off 3 bases at V and 8 bases at J, with 16 bases between the two ends. This CDR3 comprises 15 residues. CDR3 amino acids: CASSFLPGRAEKLFF. CDR3 sequence (DNA): TGTGCCAGCAGCTTCTTACCGGGACGGGCGGAAAAACTGTTTTTT.

This rearrangement joins TRBV9 to TRBJ1-2; D not certain. CDR3 length: 15 residues. The germline V gene encodes CDR1 SGDLS and CDR2 YYNGEE. The V gene lost 3 bases and the J gene lost 0 bases, with 12 bases spanning the gap. The CDR3 spells CASSASLGTNYGYTF. The CDR3, as DNA: TGTGCCAGCAGCGCCTCACTCGGAACTAACTATGGCTACACCTTC.